This entry describes one TCR beta chain. The repertoire was sequenced with immunoSEQ multiplex PCR; TCRdb's copy has only in-frame clones and lacks some. The table includes about 57,000 clones, 70% to 90% detected once. This specimen comes from a study of blood T cell repertoires in COVID-19. Cohort placement rested on clinical history that participants reported themselves. This CDR3 is built from 12 residues. Looked up from germline, CDR1 is SGHVS and CDR2 is FNYEAQ. Trimming removed 1 base at V and 8 bases at J, with 8 bases between. The sample consisted of PBMCs or T cells enriched from blood (not recorded which). V is TRBV7-6 and J is TRBJ1-2; TRBD1 is a possible D gene (6 bases). The receptor was derived from a woman in her thirties or forties with acute COVID-19. The DNA for the CDR3 is TGTGCCAGCAGCTTAGGAGGGGGAGGCTACACCTTC. This sequence encodes CASSLGGGGYTF.